The T cell receptor beta chain described here comes from a study of cytomegalovirus exposure and HLA in healthy donors. Using immunoSEQ multiplex PCR, the repertoire was profiled, and TCRdb retains in-frame clones only, with some absent. The table records 95,000 to 150,000 clones, 89% of them present only once. The germline CDR1 and CDR2 sequences are SNHLY and FYNNEI. V lost 6 bases, J lost 9 bases, and 10 bases stayed unmatched. The CDR3 totals 15 residues. The J gene is TRBJ2-1, the V gene TRBV2, with TRBD2 matching 11 bases. The TCR originated in a woman aged 18-30 years in good health and CMV-seronegative. Source material: PBMCs. The CDR3 sequence is CASRILAGEVSEQFF. DNA for the CDR3: TGTGCCAGCAGGATACTAGCGGGGGAGGTCAGTGAGCAGTTCTTC.